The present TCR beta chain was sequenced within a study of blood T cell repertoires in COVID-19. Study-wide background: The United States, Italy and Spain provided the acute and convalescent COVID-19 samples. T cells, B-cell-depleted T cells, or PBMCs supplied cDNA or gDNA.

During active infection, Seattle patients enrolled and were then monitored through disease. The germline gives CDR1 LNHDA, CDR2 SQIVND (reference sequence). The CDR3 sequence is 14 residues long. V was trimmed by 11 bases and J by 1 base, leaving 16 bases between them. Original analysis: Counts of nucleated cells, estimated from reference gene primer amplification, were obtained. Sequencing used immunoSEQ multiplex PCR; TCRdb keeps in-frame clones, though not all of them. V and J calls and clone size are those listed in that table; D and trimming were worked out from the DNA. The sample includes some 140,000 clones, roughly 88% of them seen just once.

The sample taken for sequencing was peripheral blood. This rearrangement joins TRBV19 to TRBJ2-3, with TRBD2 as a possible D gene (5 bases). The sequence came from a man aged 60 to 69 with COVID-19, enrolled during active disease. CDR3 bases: TGTGCCTCCTCCCGGGAATTCGGCACAGATACGCAGTATTTT. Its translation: CASSREFGTDTQYF. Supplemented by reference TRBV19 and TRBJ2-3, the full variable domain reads DGGITQSPKYLFRKEGQNVTLSCEQNLNHDAMYWYRQDPGQGLRLIYYSQIVNDFQKGDIAEGYSVSREKKESFPLTVTSAQKNPTAFYLCASSREFGTDTQYFGPGTRLTVL.